This T cell receptor (beta chain) originates from a study of cytotoxic CD8 clonotypes in ibrutinib-treated CLL. Study-level background: There were about 12 relapsed/refractory patients and around 15 treatment-naive patients, and under 18 were IGHV unmutated.

Frozen PBMC stocks contributed about 2.2 micrograms of genomic DNA to the TCR beta libraries. CDR1 SGHTA and CDR2 FQGNSA come from the germline V gene. V gave up 5 bases and J gave up 7 bases; unmatched junction bases: 8. The CDR3 contains 14 residues. Here immunoSEQ multiplex PCR was the method, and the copy in TCRdb shows in-frame clones only, minus some. The table shows about 140,000 clones, with approximately 77% occurring only once. Source: PBMCs, taken after 12 months of ibrutinib treatment. This chain connects TRBV7-2 to TRBJ2-1, with 7 positions matching TRBD2. The source is a human donor with chronic lymphocytic leukemia. The CDR3 protein is CASSPPPRGNEQFF. The CDR3 bases are TGTGCCAGCAGCCCCCCCCCGCGGGGGAATGAGCAGTTCTTC.